This T cell receptor (beta chain) was sequenced during a study of vaccination and CD4 T cells after COVID-19 (dated by TCRdb to between 2022 and 2023). Context from the whole study: The convalescent cohort included six males and four females, with two Hispanic individuals, seven Caucasians, two Asians and one multiracial person. Post-vaccine blood samples were taken a median of around 70 days after the second vaccine dose, with a range of roughly 13 to 250 days. The spike-specific CD4+ TCR repertoire was compared before and after mRNA vaccination in over nine COVID-19 convalescent patients and a few infection-naive healthy vaccine recipients. Participants got two doses of the Pfizer-BioNTech BNT162b2 vaccine (n=8) or two doses of the Moderna mRNA-1273 vaccine (n=2). Control cultures received a CEFX viral epitope pool as the positive control, an HIV-1 Nef peptide pool as the negative control, or no peptide. Culture stimuli were overlapping spike peptide pools from SARS-CoV-2 and from the common cold coronaviruses HCoV-NL63, HCoV-OC43 and HCoV-229E. Post-COVID blood samples were collected from convalescent patients a median of approximately 93 days after diagnosis, with a range of about 35 to 161 days. The full study reports these points: Among convalescent patients, a median about 87% of the SARS-CoV-2-reactive clones seen after vaccination appeared only after vaccination, which suggests priming specific to the vaccine. In convalescent patients, nearly all vaccine-specific clones (304 of 307) were found to be mono-reactive for SARS-CoV-2 spike rather than cross-reactive with common cold coronaviruses. An increase in the median number of SARS-CoV-2-reactive clonotypes from approximately 20 after infection to about 39 after vaccination was observed, but the change was not found to be significant. Relatively few convalescent patients were included in the study, and early timepoints after natural infection were not analyzed.

For CDR1 and CDR2, the germline V gene lists SNHLY and FYNNEI. The CDR3 sequence holds 18 residues, the cysteine and phenylalanine included. Only CDR3 DNA remains: 54 bases, in frame from the first base. Remarks on this clonotype: The clone's antigen remains unknown. One end of the junction fails to match germline, which may point to a read error.

The library was built by means of PCR. DNA from cultured CD4+ T cells was subjected to TCR sequencing with the Oncomine TCR Beta short-read assay at the Johns Hopkins FTIC core. The QIAamp micro DNA kit was used to extract genomic DNA from the cultured CD4+ T cells. Oncomine TCR Beta libraries from cultured CD4+ T cells were pooled using unique dual indexes and sequenced on an Illumina iSeq 100. The paper's data handling went like this. Non-productive sequences were filtered out, and CDR3s that did not start with C, did not end with F or W, or were shorter than 7 amino acids were discarded. The MANAFEST web application identified antigen-specific clonotypes by comparing peptide-stimulated wells against reference wells and other culture wells. To be called positive, a clone needed an FDR below 0.05, an odds ratio above 5, and a productive frequency above 0.1% in at least two of three replicate wells. Clonotypes that were significantly expanded in both SARS-CoV-2 spike wells and at least one common cold coronavirus spike condition were defined as cross-reactive. Similarity between CDR3 sequences was evaluated in R version 3.6.1 using Levenshtein distances (stringdist) and unrooted phylogenetic trees (ape). TCRdb cleaned the public reads at Q25 with fastp, built clones with MiXCR and kept in-frame beta chains. CDR3 protein sequences are deduplicated, and each keeps its most common genes and DNA. The V and J calls were not made by the authors but by TCRdb's processing. Here the sample has some 15,000 distinct CDR3 sequences; roughly 22% occur a single time. 10% to 15% of the sample comes from the top ten.

The sample's treatment or condition label, in plain terms: roughly 11-day PBMC culture with coronavirus spike peptide pools or control peptides (ViraFEST assay). The ViraFEST assay, used in the study, expanded antigen-specific T cells with peptide pools and then identified the expanded clonotypes through TCR sequencing. The absence of prior SARS-CoV-2 infection in healthy vaccine recipients was confirmed by negative nucleocapsid antibody tests before and after vaccination. PBMCs were cultured at around 2.2 million per well in IMDM supplemented with roughly 5.2% human AB serum and about 9.6 IU/ml IL-2, with about 9 ug/ml peptide pools added. Half of the culture medium was replaced with fresh IL-2-containing medium on days 3 and 7. Once the cells had been in culture for around 10 days, the EasySep CD4+ T cell isolation kit was used to isolate CD4+ T cells by negative selection. Ficoll-Paque Plus gradient centrifugation was used to isolate PBMCs from whole blood, and the isolated PBMCs were then either used fresh or cryopreserved at -140C. In general, triplicate wells were set up for every culture condition.

Sequencing used CD4+ T cells from blood, cultured in vitro, obtained before SARS-CoV-2 vaccination. The sequence derives from a human donor who received a COVID-19 vaccine. The chain links TRBV2 with TRBJ1-2, with 8 junctional bases fitting TRBD1. The sequence in DNA is TGTGCCAGAAGTGATTCCCGTGACAGGGGCCTCAGGGCCTATGGCTACACCTTC. Translated, this gives CARSDSRDRGLRAYGYTF. The variable domain in full, with residues beyond the CDR3 obtained from the reference TRBV2 and TRBJ1-2 genes, is EPEVTQTPSHQVTQMGQEVILRCVPISNHLYFYWYRQILGQKVEFLVSFYNNEISEKSEIFDDQFSVERPDGSNFTLKIRSTKLEDSAMYFCARSDSRDRGLRAYGYTFGSGTRLTVV.